These 31 T cell receptor beta chains were all obtained from the same sample, sequenced in a study of T cell responses to AZD1222 COVID-19 vaccine. TCRdb's copy holds only in-frame clones and misses some; the assay was immunoSEQ multiplex PCR. In the table there are 65,000 to 100,000 clones, around 93% of which are singletons. The specimen was peripheral blood, collected 28 days after the second AZD1222 dose. These receptor sequences come from an adult who received the AZD1222 COVID-19 vaccine.

CDR3 nucleotide sequence: TGTGCCAGCAGCAAGGGACTAGCGGGAGTCACCGGGGAGCTGTTTTTT. It encodes CASSKGLAGVTGELFF. This chain connects TRBV3-1 (or the pseudogene TRBV3-2) to TRBJ2-2, with 14 bases identical to TRBD2. Trimming cost V 5 bases and J 4 bases; bases outside gene matches: 3. This CDR3 is 16 amino acids long. Germline lookup yields CDR1 LGHDT and CDR2 YNNKEL (reference sequence).

The V and J genes are TRBV9 and TRBJ2-2, with D possibly being TRBD1 or TRBD2 (5 bases each). The CDR3 has 14 amino acids. Germline V gene data show CDR1 as SGDLS and CDR2 as YYNGEE. The V end was cut by 4 bases, the J end by 2 bases, with 9 bases between. This CDR3 is CASSHGGNTGELFF. The CDR3, as DNA: TGTGCCAGCAGCCATGGGGGTAACACCGGGGAGCTGTTTTTT.

V and J are TRBV6-5 and TRBJ2-7; 9 nucleotides align to TRBD1. The CDR3 sequence is 15 residues long. Germline CDR1 reads MNHEY; CDR2 reads SVGAGI. V lost 5 bases, J lost 2 bases, and 7 bases stayed unmatched. This CDR3 reads CASSTHRTGAYEQYF. The CDR3 DNA follows: TGTGCCAGCAGTACTCATCGGACAGGGGCCTACGAGCAGTACTTC.

V usage is TRBV19 and J usage is TRBJ2-2; TRBD1 or TRBD2 may be the D gene (5 bases each). Between the trimmed V and J ends, which lost 7 bases and 3 bases, there was a span of 18 bases. CDR3 length: 16 residues. CDR1 and CDR2 (germline): LNHDA, SQIVND (reference sequence). For the CDR3, the DNA is TGTGCCAGTAATATGGGGGTTTCTGGGTACACCGGGGAGCTGTTTTTT. Its protein is CASNMGVSGYTGELFF.

This chain links TRBV7-9 with TRBJ2-1; D may be TRBD1 (6 bases). V shed 5 bases and J shed 2 bases, with 25 bases lying between them. This CDR3 region has 19 residues. CDR1 and CDR2 (germline): SEHNR, FQNEAQ (reference sequence). The DNA for the CDR3 is TGTGCCAGCAGCACTCCGGGACACATCGTCCCCAATACCTACAATGAGCAGTTCTTC. This codes for CASSTPGHIVPNTYNEQFF.

This clone has only a few counts. This sequence joins TRBV11-2 and TRBJ2-7; D gene ambiguous. The V gene lost 4 bases and the J gene lost 2 bases, with 12 bases spanning the gap. The CDR3 has 14 amino acids. Germline V gene lookup returns CDR1 SGHAT and CDR2 FQNNGV. The CDR3 region has the DNA TGTGCCAGCAGCTCCCCGATGACGGCCTACGAGCAGTACTTC. It is translated as CASSSPMTAYEQYF.

V usage is TRBV7-8 and J usage is TRBJ1-1; a possible D gene is TRBD1 (6 bases). V was trimmed by 1 base and J by 6 bases, leaving 12 bases between them. The length of the CDR3 is 14 residues. The germline gives CDR1 SGHVS, CDR2 FQNEAQ. CDR3: CASSLGGGLAEAFF. CDR3 nucleotide sequence: TGTGCCAGCAGCTTAGGTGGGGGCTTGGCTGAAGCTTTCTTT.

V gene TRBV9 combines with J gene TRBJ1-1; D not certain. The V gene's germline CDR1 is SGDLS and CDR2 YYNGEE. The V and J ends lost 2 bases and 1 base respectively, with 9 bases between them. The CDR3 extends over 14 amino acids. CDR3 region: CASSVLGKNTEAFF. DNA of the CDR3: TGTGCCAGCAGCGTTTTGGGGAAGAACACTGAAGCTTTCTTT.

This sequence joins TRBV29-1 and TRBJ1-2; 10 bases are shared with TRBD1. The CDR3 has 15 residues. Germline V gives CDR1 SQVTM, CDR2 ANQGSEA. V lost 4 bases and J lost 7; bases outside the gene matches: 12. The CDR3 sequence is CSVVQPGQGTSGYTF. The DNA for the CDR3 is TGCAGCGTTGTACAACCGGGACAGGGGACTAGTGGCTACACCTTC.

The V call is TRBV7-6, the J call TRBJ2-1, with a weak D call TRBD2 (6 bases). Germline V lookup: CDR1 SGHVS, CDR2 FNYEAQ. There are 14 residues in the CDR3. V was cut by 4 bases and J by 5 bases, with 12 bases left in between. CDR3: CASSSYPGDNEQFF. CDR3 nucleotides: TGTGCCAGCAGCTCCTACCCGGGAGACAATGAGCAGTTCTTC.

The chain combines TRBV6-5 with TRBJ2-7, with D possibly being TRBD2 (6 bases). The CDR3 runs 13 residues. Trimming pared 6 bases from V and 4 bases from J, leaving 13 bases between. CDR1 is MNHEY, CDR2 SVGAGI, per germline. The CDR3: CASSSREKYEQYF. The CDR3, as DNA: TGTGCCAGCAGCTCACGGGAGAAATACGAGCAGTACTTC.

This chain joins TRBV5-1 and TRBJ1-2, with TRBD1 matching over 9 bases. The germline V gene has CDR1 SGHRS and CDR2 YFSETQ. The CDR3 loop spans 14 amino acids. The J segment lost 3 bases and the V segment lost 4 bases, leaving 4 bases of the junction unmatched. Here the CDR3 reads CASSQDRGYYGYTF. Here the CDR3 DNA reads TGCGCCAGCAGCCAAGACAGGGGGTACTATGGCTACACCTTC.

This CDR3 is CASSPTQSPAYEQYF. The CDR3 region has the DNA TGTGCCAGCTCACCGACCCAGTCTCCGGCCTACGAGCAGTACTTC. This sequence joins TRBV18 and TRBJ2-7; no definite D call. The germline V gene has CDR1 KGHSH and CDR2 LQKENI. V shed 3 bases and J shed 2 bases, with 14 bases lying between them. CDR3 size: 15 residues.

The chain has TRBV6-5 and TRBJ2-5; the match to TRBD1 covers 8 bases. Germline V lookup: CDR1 MNHEY, CDR2 SVGAGI. This CDR3 has 14 residues. J gave up 5 bases and V 7 bases, and 9 bases lay outside the gene matches. CDR3 DNA: TGTGCCAGCAATCCGACAGGGGCAGGTGAGACCCAGTACTTC. Its protein is CASNPTGAGETQYF.

V usage is TRBV7-9 and J usage is TRBJ2-2; D possibly corresponds to TRBD2 (6 bases). Trimming removed 0 bases from V and 5 bases from J, with 13 bases in between. CDR3 size: 16 residues. Germline CDR1 is SEHNR and CDR2 is FQNEAQ (reference sequence). CDR3 loop: CASSLAGGTETGELFF. Here the CDR3 DNA reads TGTGCCAGCAGCTTAGCGGGGGGAACAGAAACCGGGGAGCTGTTTTTT.

In DNA, the CDR3 is TGTGCCAGCAGCTACCGACGAGACAATGAGCAGTTCTTC. Encoded protein: CASSYRRDNEQFF. The gene calls are TRBV7-3 and TRBJ2-1; D gene unclear. The CDR3 totals 13 residues. CDR1 and CDR2 from the germline V gene are SGHTA and FQGTGA. The V end lost 4 bases, the J end lost 5 bases, and 9 bases lay between the germline ends. Supplemented by reference TRBV7-3 and TRBJ2-1, the full variable domain reads GAGVSQTPSNKVTEKGKYVELRCDPISGHTALYWYRQSLGQGPEFLIYFQGTGAADDSGLPNDRFFAVRPEGSVSTLKIQRTERGDSAVYLCASSYRRDNEQFFGPGTRLTVL.

This sequence joins TRBV24-1 and TRBJ2-3; 13 nucleotides align to TRBD2. Losses at the gene ends were 9 bases for V and 4 bases for J; bases not matched to a gene: 3. There are 14 residues in the CDR3. Per the germline V gene, CDR1 is KGHDR and CDR2 is SFDVKD. The CDR3 here is CATEGTSGADTQYF. The CDR3 nucleotides are TGTGCCACCGAGGGGACTAGCGGGGCAGATACGCAGTATTTT.

J is TRBJ2-7 and V is TRBV18; D is uncertain. V was trimmed by 3 bases and J by 2 bases, leaving 14 bases between them. Germline V CDR1 and CDR2: KGHSH, LQKENI. This CDR3 is 15 amino acids long. The CDR3 DNA sequence: TGTGCCAGCTCACCCGGGTACTCACCTCCCTACGAGCAGTACTTC. Its translation: CASSPGYSPPYEQYF.

This chain links TRBV9 with TRBJ2-5; the D call may be TRBD1 or TRBD2 (5 bases each). V was cut by 0 bases and J by 1 base, with 16 bases left in between. The CDR3 covers 17 residues. The germline V gene encodes CDR1 SGDLS and CDR2 YYNGEE. The CDR3 coding sequence is TGTGCCAGCAGCGTAGGGTTTGGGGGAACGGGCCAAGAGACCCAGTACTTC. This translates into CASSVGFGGTGQETQYF.

The chain is built from TRBV6-5 and TRBJ1-6; TRBD1 might be the D (5 bases). Trimming removed 0 bases at V and 8 bases at J, with 14 bases between. Germline loops: CDR1 MNHEY, CDR2 SVGAGI. The CDR3 has 16 amino acids. The CDR3 loop is CASSYSLGIGDSPLHF. The CDR3 DNA sequence: TGTGCCAGCAGTTACTCTCTCGGGATAGGGGATTCACCCCTCCACTTT.

V and J are TRBV30 and TRBJ1-3, with 7 positions matching TRBD1. The J segment lost 5 bases and the V segment lost 8 bases, leaving 3 bases of the junction unmatched. This CDR3 spans 11 amino acids. The V gene's germline CDR1 is GTSNPN and CDR2 SVGIG (reference sequence). The CDR3 here is CAGTERNTIYF. DNA for the CDR3: TGTGCCGGGACAGAAAGAAACACCATATATTTT.

The rearrangement joins TRBV4-1 to TRBJ2-4; 7 nucleotides agree with TRBD1. CDR3 length equals 15 residues. V was clipped by 2 bases and J by 7 bases; unmatched bases: 8. Per germline, CDR1 MGHRA and CDR2 YSYEKL. CDR3 DNA sequence: TGCGCCAGCAGCCAACAGACAGGGTCCGGGAACATTCAGTACTTC. This codes for CASSQQTGSGNIQYF.

This clone was seen a handful of times. The chain carries TRBV6-5 and TRBJ1-1; D is perhaps TRBD1 (6 bases). From germline, CDR1 is MNHEY and CDR2 SVGAGI. V was clipped by 7 bases and J by 5 bases, with 17 bases between them. This CDR3 is built from 14 residues. As DNA, the CDR3 is TGTGCCAGCACCCCGGGACAAAGGGGAACTGAAGCTTTCTTT. It yields the protein CASTPGQRGTEAFF.

This sequence joins TRBV5-1 and TRBJ2-2; 9 positions agree with TRBD2. The germline V gene has CDR1 SGHRS and CDR2 YFSETQ. The CDR3 covers 15 residues. V shed 4 bases, J shed 6 bases, and the junction held 7 bases outside the gene matches. The CDR3: CASSISIAGAGELFF. CDR3 in DNA: TGCGCCAGCAGCATATCGATAGCGGGGGCCGGGGAGCTGTTTTTT.

This clone was counted only a few times. The chain recombines TRBV30 with TRBJ2-4, with D possibly matching TRBD1 (6 bases). Trimming took 1 base from V and 8 from J, leaving 12 bases between them. The CDR3 runs 13 residues. Germline V lookup: CDR1 GTSNPN, CDR2 SVGIG (reference sequence). The CDR3 protein is CAWSARNRDIQYF. CDR3 in DNA: TGTGCCTGGAGTGCCCGGAACAGGGACATTCAGTACTTC. The full variable domain, in which reference TRBV30 and TRBJ2-4 provide the parts outside the CDR3, is SQTIHQWPATLVQPVGSPLSLECTVEGTSNPNLYWYRQAAGRGLQLLFYSVGIGQISSEVPQNLSASRPQDRQFILSSKKLLLSDSGFYLCAWSARNRDIQYFGAGTRLSVL.

The rearrangement links TRBV5-1 to TRBJ2-1, with D possibly being TRBD2 (6 bases). CDR3 length: 15 amino acids. The germline gives CDR1 SGHRS, CDR2 YFSETQ. Trimming cost V 2 bases and J 1 base, with 10 bases left between them. The CDR3 protein is CASSFSGESYNEQFF. The CDR3 DNA reads TGCGCCAGCAGCTTTAGCGGAGAATCCTACAATGAGCAGTTCTTC.

The chain recombines TRBV7-9 with TRBJ1-4, with TRBD1 matching 10 bases. Per germline, CDR1 SEHNR and CDR2 FQNEAQ (reference sequence). The trim removed 5 bases at V and 5 bases at J, leaving 2 bases unmatched. This CDR3 is built from 14 residues. The CDR3 loop is CASSMGQGNEKLFF. CDR3 coding DNA: TGTGCCAGCAGCATGGGACAGGGGAATGAAAAACTGTTTTTT.

The chain is built from TRBV28 and TRBJ2-5; TRBD2 might be the D (7 bases). The CDR3 covers 16 residues. CDR1 MDHEN and CDR2 SYDVKM come from the germline V gene. The V end was cut by 3 bases, the J end by 5 bases, with 19 bases between. CDR3 amino acids: CASSFRGAGVGETQYF. CDR3 sequence (DNA): TGTGCCAGCAGTTTCCGGGGGGCCGGTGTAGGGGAGACCCAGTACTTC.

This clone was picked up one time. Other DNA sequences of this sample code for an identical CDR3. V usage is TRBV28 and J usage is TRBJ1-2; tentatively, D is TRBD1 (5 bases). Germline V gives CDR1 MDHEN, CDR2 SYDVKM. Trimming took 6 bases from V and 4 from J, leaving 9 bases between them. The CDR3 runs 12 residues. The DNA of the CDR3 is TGTGCCAGCAGCTTCCAGGGCTATGGCTACACCTTC. Protein sequence: CASSFQGYGYTF.

The rearrangement uses TRBV18 and TRBJ2-1, with TRBD2 identical over 14 bases. The length of the CDR3 is 16 residues. Trimming cost V 0 bases and J 7 bases; bases outside gene matches: 2. Germline V gives CDR1 KGHSH, CDR2 LQKENI. The CDR3 coding sequence is TGTGCCAGCTCACCACCCCGACTAGCGGGAGGGAATGAGCAGTTCTTC. Protein sequence: CASSPPRLAGGNEQFF. Variable domain in full (rest from reference TRBV18 and TRBJ2-1): NAGVMQNPRHLVRRRGQEARLRCSPMKGHSHVYWYRQLPEEGLKFMVYLQKENIIDESGMPKERFSAEFPKEGPSILRIQQVVRGDSAAYFCASSPPRLAGGNEQFFGPGTRLTVL.

The V and J genes are TRBV6-1 and TRBJ2-3, with 8 positions matching TRBD2. From germline, CDR1 is MNHNS and CDR2 SASEGT. Trimming removed 3 bases from V and 2 bases from J; junction bases left unmatched: 4. This CDR3 region has 15 residues. CDR3 loop: CASSDTGGPTDTQYF. DNA for the CDR3: TGTGCCAGCAGTGACACGGGAGGGCCCACAGATACGCAGTATTTT.